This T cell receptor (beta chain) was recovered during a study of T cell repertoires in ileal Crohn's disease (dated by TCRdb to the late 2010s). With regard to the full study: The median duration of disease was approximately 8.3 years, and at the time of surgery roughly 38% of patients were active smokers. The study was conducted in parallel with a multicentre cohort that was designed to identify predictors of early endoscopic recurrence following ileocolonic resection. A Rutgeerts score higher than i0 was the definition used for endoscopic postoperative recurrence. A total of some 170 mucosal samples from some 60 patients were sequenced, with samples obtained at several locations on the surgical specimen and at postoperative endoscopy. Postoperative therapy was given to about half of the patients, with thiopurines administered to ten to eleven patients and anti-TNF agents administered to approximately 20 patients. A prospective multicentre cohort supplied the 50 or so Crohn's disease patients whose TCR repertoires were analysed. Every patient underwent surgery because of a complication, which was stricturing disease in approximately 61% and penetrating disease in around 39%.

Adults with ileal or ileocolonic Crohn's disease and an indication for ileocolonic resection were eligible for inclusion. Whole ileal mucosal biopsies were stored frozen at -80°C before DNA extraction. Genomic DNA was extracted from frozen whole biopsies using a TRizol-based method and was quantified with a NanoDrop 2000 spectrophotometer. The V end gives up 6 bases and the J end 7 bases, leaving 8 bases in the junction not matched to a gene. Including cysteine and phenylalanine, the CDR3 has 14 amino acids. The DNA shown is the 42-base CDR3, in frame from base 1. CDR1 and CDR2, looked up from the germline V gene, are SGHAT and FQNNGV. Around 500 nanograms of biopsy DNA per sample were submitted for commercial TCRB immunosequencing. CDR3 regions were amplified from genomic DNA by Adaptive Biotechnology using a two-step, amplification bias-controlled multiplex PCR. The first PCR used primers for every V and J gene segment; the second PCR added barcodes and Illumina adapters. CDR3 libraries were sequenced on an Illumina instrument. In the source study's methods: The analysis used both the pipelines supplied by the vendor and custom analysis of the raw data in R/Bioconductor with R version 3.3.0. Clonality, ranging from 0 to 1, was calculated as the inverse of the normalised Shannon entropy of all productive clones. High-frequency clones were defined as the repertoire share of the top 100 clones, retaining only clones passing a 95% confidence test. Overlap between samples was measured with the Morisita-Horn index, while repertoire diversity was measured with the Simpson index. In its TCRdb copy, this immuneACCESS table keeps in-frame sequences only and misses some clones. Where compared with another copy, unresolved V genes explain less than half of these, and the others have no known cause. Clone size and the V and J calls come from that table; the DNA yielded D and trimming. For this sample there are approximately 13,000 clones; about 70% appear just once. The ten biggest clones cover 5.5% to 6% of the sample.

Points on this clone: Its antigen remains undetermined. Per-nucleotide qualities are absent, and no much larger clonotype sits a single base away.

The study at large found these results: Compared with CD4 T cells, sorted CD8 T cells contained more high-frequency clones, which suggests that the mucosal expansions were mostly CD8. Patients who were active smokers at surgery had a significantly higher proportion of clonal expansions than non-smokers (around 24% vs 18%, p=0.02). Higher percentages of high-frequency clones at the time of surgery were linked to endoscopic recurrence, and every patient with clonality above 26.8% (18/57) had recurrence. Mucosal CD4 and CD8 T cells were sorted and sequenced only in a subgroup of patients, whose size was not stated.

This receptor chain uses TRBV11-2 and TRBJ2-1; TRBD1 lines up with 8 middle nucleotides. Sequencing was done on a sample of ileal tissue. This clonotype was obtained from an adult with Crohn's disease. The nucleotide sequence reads TGTGCCAGCAGACTGACAGGGGCGGATAATGAGCAGTTCTTC. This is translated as CASRLTGADNEQFF.